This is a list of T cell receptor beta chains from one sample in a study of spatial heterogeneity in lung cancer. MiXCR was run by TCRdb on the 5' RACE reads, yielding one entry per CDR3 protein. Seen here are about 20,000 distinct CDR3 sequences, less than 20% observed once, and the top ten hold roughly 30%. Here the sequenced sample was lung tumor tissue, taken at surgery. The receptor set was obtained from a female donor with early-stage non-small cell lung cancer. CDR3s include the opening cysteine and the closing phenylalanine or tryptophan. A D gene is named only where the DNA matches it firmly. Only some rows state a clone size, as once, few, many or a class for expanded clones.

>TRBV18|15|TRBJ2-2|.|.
TGTGCCAGCTCAACGACACCTACGAACACCGGGGAGCTGTTTTTT
CASSTTPTNTGELFF
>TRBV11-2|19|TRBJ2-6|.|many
TGTGCCAGCAGCTCCGAAGTACGGATGAGGAGTAGGGGGGCCAACGTCCTGACTTTC
CASSSEVRMRSRGANVLTF
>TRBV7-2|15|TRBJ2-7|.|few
TGTGCCAGCAGCTTAGCGCTATCCCCATCCTACGAGCAGTACTTC
CASSLALSPSYEQYF
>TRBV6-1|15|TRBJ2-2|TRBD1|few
TGTGCCAGCAGCAGGGACAGGGTGAACACCGGGGAGCTGTTTTTT
CASSRDRVNTGELFF
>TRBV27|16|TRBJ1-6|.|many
TGTGCCAGCAGTCCAAACAGGGACTCCTATAATTCACCCCTCCACTTT
CASSPNRDSYNSPLHF
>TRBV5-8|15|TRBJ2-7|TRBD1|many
TGTGCCAGCAGCTTGGTTGGGACAGGGGCCTACGAGCAGTACTTC
CASSLVGTGAYEQYF
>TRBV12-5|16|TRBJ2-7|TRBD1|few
TGTGCTAGTGGTTTGGTCTCCGGGACAGGGAACTACGAGCAGTACTTC
CASGLVSGTGNYEQYF
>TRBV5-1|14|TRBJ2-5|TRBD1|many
TGCGCCAGCAGCTATGGACAGGGGGCGGAGACCCAGTACTTC
CASSYGQGAETQYF
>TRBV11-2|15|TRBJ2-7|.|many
TGTGCCAGCAGCTTAGTGGGGGGGGCCATCTACGAGCAGTACTTC
CASSLVGGAIYEQYF
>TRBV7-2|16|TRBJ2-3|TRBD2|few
TGTGCCAGCAGGCGATCCAGTGCGGGAGCCTCAGATACGCAGTATTTT
CASRRSSAGASDTQYF
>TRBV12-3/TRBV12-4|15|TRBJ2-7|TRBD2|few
TGTGCCAGCAGTTCACCTGCGGGAGGGCCCGACGAGCAGTACTTC
CASSSPAGGPDEQYF